The clone carrying this TCR beta chain was picked up one time. No antigen is known for it. The sample originates from a study of beta chain features in type 1 diabetes. On the study more broadly: The patients were much like the healthy donors in age, gender and cell yields.

The entirety of the isolated RNA underwent reverse transcription, so expressed TCRB transcripts were sequenced. Using immunoSEQ multiplex PCR, the repertoire was profiled, and TCRdb retains in-frame clones only, with some absent. The sample records 300,000 or so clones, about a tenth being singletons. The CDR3 consists of 14 residues. The germline V gene encodes CDR1 GTSNPN and CDR2 SVGIG (reference sequence). V lost 4 bases to trimming and J lost 7 bases, with 17 bases between them. Study observations and caveats: Diminished insertions and augmented deletions at VDJ junctions characterized type 1 diabetes patients. In every one of the four CD4+ subsets, TCRB CDR3s were moderately but significantly shorter in Type 1 diabetes patients.

Per donor, one heparinised blood draw averaged around 120 mL. CD4+ cells of the naive, central memory, regulatory and stem cell-like memory types were sorted via CD45RO/CCR7/CD25/CD127/CD95/CD27. The specimen sequenced was central memory CD4+ T cells from blood. The chain joins TRBV30 to TRBJ1-5; tentative D call: TRBD1 (5 bases). This clonotype was sampled from a man aged 25-40 years with type 1 diabetes. The CDR3 region is CAWNSQGPAQPQHF. CDR3 in DNA: TGTGCCTGGAACTCGCAGGGTCCGGCGCAGCCCCAGCATTTT.